Below are 19 T cell receptor beta chains sequenced from a single sample in a study of blood T cells in healthy people across ages. The authors ran a second PCR of roughly 6 to 12 cycles using a sample-barcoded 5' primer and a J-beta primer mix. TCRdb ran MiXCR on the 5' RACE reads and lists one entry per CDR3 protein. This table has 800,000 or so distinct CDR3 sequences, 60% to 80% appearing once. Specimen: blood. Every receptor here comes from a man younger than 40 in good health.

The chain has TRBV28 and TRBJ1-5, with no clear D. The CDR3 sequence is 15 residues long. Germline CDR1 reads MDHEN; CDR2 reads SYDVKM. V lost 5 bases, J lost 1 base, and 12 bases lay in between. The CDR3 sequence is CASSPQGRSNQPQHF. The CDR3 bases are TGTGCCAGCAGTCCCCAAGGGAGGAGCAATCAGCCCCAGCATTTT.

This chain links TRBV6-2 or TRBV6-3 with TRBJ2-3; D assignment may be TRBD1 or TRBD2 (5 bases each). The CDR3 is 12 amino acids. CDR1 and CDR2 (germline): MNHEY, SVGEGT. V shed 5 bases and J shed 10 bases, with 13 bases lying between them. Written as DNA, the CDR3 is TGTGCCAGCAGTCGGGACGCAGGTTCGCAGTATTTT. It specifies CASSRDAGSQYF.

The gene calls are TRBV20-1 and TRBJ2-7; D might be TRBD2 (5 bases). There are 12 residues in the CDR3. V lost 6 bases and J lost 7, with 16 bases in between. From germline, CDR1 is DFQATT and CDR2 SNEGSKA (reference sequence). CDR3 residues: CSAEPSRGEQYF. The CDR3 coding sequence is TGCAGTGCCGAACCTTCCCGCGGGGAGCAGTACTTC.

This clonotype was seen a few times. The CDR3 loop is CSAIYRGKYNEQFF. The CDR3 DNA reads as TGCAGTGCTATTTACAGGGGAAAGTACAATGAGCAGTTCTTC. V usage is TRBV20-1 and J usage is TRBJ2-1, with TRBD1 matching over 7 bases. This CDR3 spans 14 amino acids. The V and J ends lost 4 bases and 4 bases, in that order; junction bases with no gene match: 7. Germline CDR1 reads DFQATT; CDR2 reads SNEGSKA (reference sequence).

V gene TRBV7-9 combines with J gene TRBJ2-3, with D unclear. Looked up from germline, CDR1 is SEHNR and CDR2 is FQNEAQ (reference sequence). V lost 1 base and J lost 0, with 11 bases in between. The CDR3 length is 16 residues. The DNA for the CDR3 is TGTGCCAGCAGCTTAGTGTGGACGTTGAGCACAGATACGCAGTATTTT. As protein: CASSLVWTLSTDTQYF. The full variable domain, in which reference TRBV7-9 and TRBJ2-3 provide the parts outside the CDR3, is DTGVSQNPRHKITKRGQNVTFRCDPISEHNRLYWYRQTLGQGPEFLTYFQNEAQLEKSRLLSDRFSAERPKGSFSTLEIQRTEQGDSAMYLCASSLVWTLSTDTQYFGPGTRLTVL.

The chain has TRBV29-1 and TRBJ2-3; 10 positions match TRBD1. Germline lookup yields CDR1 SQVTM and CDR2 ANQGSEA. With 4 bases clipped from V and 4 bases from J, the junction kept 5 bases outside the gene matches. The CDR3 is 14 amino acids. The CDR3 DNA sequence: TGCAGCGTTGGAGGACAGGGGGAAGCAGATACGCAGTATTTT. This encodes CSVGGQGEADTQYF.

This chain connects TRBV10-3 to TRBJ2-1; 7 nucleotides agree with TRBD1. V shed 1 base, J shed 1 base, and the junction held 13 bases outside the gene matches. Germline V gene lookup returns CDR1 ENHRY and CDR2 SYGVKD. There are 19 residues in the CDR3. The CDR3 DNA follows: TGTGCCATCAGTGAGTTTGATATGGGAGACAGGGTTTCCTACAATGAGCAGTTCTTC. It specifies CAISEFDMGDRVSYNEQFF.

The chain has TRBV30 and TRBJ2-4; 7 positions match TRBD1. The CDR3 length is 15 residues. V shed 0 bases and J 4 bases; nucleotides not matched to a gene: 6. Germline V lookup: CDR1 GTSNPN, CDR2 SVGIG (reference sequence). CDR3 in amino acids: CAWSVLGTVKNIQYF. The DNA of the CDR3 is TGTGCCTGGAGTGTACTTGGGACAGTTAAAAACATTCAGTACTTC.

The V gene is TRBV7-2, the J gene TRBJ2-3; possibly TRBD2 for D (6 bases). Trimming pared 1 base from V and 2 bases from J, leaving 10 bases between. Germline-derived CDR1 and CDR2 are SGHTA and FQGNSA. The CDR3 loop spans 15 amino acids. The CDR3 spells CASSLGGVATDTQYF. CDR3 nucleotide sequence: TGTGCCAGCAGCTTAGGCGGGGTCGCCACAGATACGCAGTATTTT.

The V gene is TRBV29-1, the J gene TRBJ2-3; possible D gene TRBD1, 6 bases. This CDR3 is built from 13 residues. V gave up 3 bases and J gave up 5 bases, with 12 bases separating them. CDR1 SQVTM and CDR2 ANQGSEA come from the germline V gene. CDR3: CSVDENREDTQYF. Written as DNA, the CDR3 is TGCAGCGTTGACGAGAACAGGGAAGATACGCAGTATTTT.

This chain joins TRBV7-9 and TRBJ2-5; D remains ambiguous. Between the trimmed V and J ends, which lost 1 base and 5 bases, there was a span of 11 bases. The CDR3 is 14 amino acids. Germline CDR1 SEHNR, CDR2 FQNEAQ (reference sequence). Here the CDR3 reads CASSLVLVGETQYF. CDR3 bases: TGTGCCAGCAGCTTAGTCTTAGTGGGGGAGACCCAGTACTTC. Full variable domain (rest looked up from reference TRBV7-9 and TRBJ2-5): DTGVSQNPRHKITKRGQNVTFRCDPISEHNRLYWYRQTLGQGPEFLTYFQNEAQLEKSRLLSDRFSAERPKGSFSTLEIQRTEQGDSAMYLCASSLVLVGETQYFGPGTRLLVL.

The chain is built from TRBV5-1 and TRBJ2-3; TRBD1 matches 8 bases. Trimming removed 0 bases from V and 0 bases from J; junction bases left unmatched: 3. Looked up from germline, CDR1 is SGHRS and CDR2 is YFSETQ. The CDR3 has 16 amino acids. The CDR3 loop is CASSLVWDRSTDTQYF. For the CDR3, the DNA is TGCGCCAGCAGCTTGGTTTGGGACAGGAGCACAGATACGCAGTATTTT.

The gene calls are TRBV7-2 and TRBJ1-1; D not resolved. V shed 5 bases and J shed 6 bases, with 19 bases lying between them. This CDR3 comprises 15 residues. CDR1 is SGHTA and CDR2 is FQGNSA in the germline V gene. The CDR3 sequence: CASSPSRHAGAEAFF. The DNA of the CDR3 is TGTGCCAGCAGCCCCAGTAGACACGCCGGCGCTGAAGCTTTCTTT.

The gene calls are TRBV7-9 and TRBJ2-1; 9 positions agree with TRBD1. The V segment lost 5 bases and the J segment 6 bases; nucleotides outside the gene matches: 5. Looked up from germline, CDR1 is SEHNR and CDR2 is FQNEAQ (reference sequence). There are 14 residues in the CDR3. The CDR3 DNA sequence: TGTGCCAGCAGCGGGGACAGGGAGATCAATGAGCAGTTCTTC. Residues: CASSGDREINEQFF.

The chain employs TRBV4-3 and TRBJ2-7; TRBD1 aligns across 10 bases. The CDR3 runs 17 residues. V lost 0 bases, J lost 3 bases, and 8 bases stayed unmatched. Germline values: CDR1 LGHNA, CDR2 YSLEER. This CDR3 is CASSQDWTGGRNYEQYF. CDR3 sequence (DNA): TGCGCCAGCAGCCAAGATTGGACAGGGGGTAGGAACTACGAGCAGTACTTC.

The chain links TRBV4-2 to TRBJ2-4; no clear D gene. The DNA end is a closer match to TRBJ2-7, so the J assignment may be wrong. This CDR3 is built from 13 residues. Germline CDR1 reads LGHNA; CDR2 reads YNFKEQ. The CDR3 sequence is CASSLSATDEQYF. For the CDR3, the DNA is TGTGCCAGCAGCCTTTCCGCGACTGACGAGCAGTACTTC.

This chain uses TRBV15 with TRBJ1-2, with TRBD1 matching 7 bases. This CDR3 has 14 amino acids. Germline-derived CDR1 and CDR2 are LNHNV and YYDKDF (reference sequence). V shed 3 bases, J shed 2 bases, and the junction held 3 bases outside the gene matches. The CDR3 sequence: CATSSETGNYGYTF. CDR3 in DNA: TGTGCCACCAGCAGCGAGACAGGGAACTATGGCTACACCTTC.

The V call is TRBV18, the J call TRBJ2-1; 9 bases line up with TRBD1. The CDR3 length is 17 residues. V lost 0 bases to trimming and J lost 3 bases; unmatched junction nucleotides: 6. The germline CDR1 and CDR2 sequences are KGHSH and LQKENI. CDR3 nucleotides: TGTGCCAGCTCACCACCTACGGGACAGGGACTCTACAATGAGCAGTTCTTC. Amino acid sequence: CASSPPTGQGLYNEQFF.

This clonotype has a single count. The chain is built from TRBV7-2 and TRBJ2-1; weak D call: TRBD1 (5 bases). Trimming left V 1 base short and J 5 bases short, with 12 bases between. Germline assignment: CDR1 SGHTA and CDR2 FQGNSA. The CDR3 length is 15 residues. CDR3 residues: CASSLGQGRHNEQFF. The CDR3 nucleotides read TGTGCCAGCAGCTTAGGTCAGGGTAGGCACAATGAGCAGTTCTTC.